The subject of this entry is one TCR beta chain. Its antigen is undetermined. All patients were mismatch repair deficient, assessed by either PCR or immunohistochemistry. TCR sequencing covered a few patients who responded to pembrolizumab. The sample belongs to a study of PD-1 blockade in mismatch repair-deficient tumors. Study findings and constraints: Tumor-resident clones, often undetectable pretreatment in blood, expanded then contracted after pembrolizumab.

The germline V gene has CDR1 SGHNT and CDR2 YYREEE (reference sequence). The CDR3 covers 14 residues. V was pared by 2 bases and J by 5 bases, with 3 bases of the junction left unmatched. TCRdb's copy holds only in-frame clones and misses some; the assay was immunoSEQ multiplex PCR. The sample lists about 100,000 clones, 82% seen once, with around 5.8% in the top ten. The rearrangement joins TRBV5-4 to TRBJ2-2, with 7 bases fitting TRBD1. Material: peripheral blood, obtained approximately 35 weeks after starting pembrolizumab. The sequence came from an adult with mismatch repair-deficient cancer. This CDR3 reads CASSLGGATGELFF. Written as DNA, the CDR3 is TGTGCCAGCAGCTTAGGGGGCGCGACCGGGGAGCTGTTTTTT.